The 3 T cell receptor beta chains given below trace back to one sample, sequenced in a study of CD8+CD57+ T cells in acquired aplastic anemia. Genomic DNA templated the TCR beta VDJ and CDR3 profiling. TCRdb recomputed calls from the reads with MiXCR, one row per CDR3 protein. Found here are some 410,000 distinct CDR3 sequences, 60% to 80% of them singletons; the top ten hold 4%. The sequenced sample consisted of sorted CD4+, CD8+, or CD8+CD57+ T cells (not recorded which) from PBMCs. The receptors were sampled from a human donor in good health, serving as a control.

V gene TRBV5-1 combines with J gene TRBJ2-5; D is possibly TRBD1 (5 bases). The CDR3 loop spans 15 amino acids. Germline CDR1 is SGHRS and CDR2 is YFSETQ. V gave up 4 bases and J gave up 1 base, with 14 bases separating them. CDR3: CASSAVQVSQETQYF. The CDR3 coding sequence is TGCGCCAGCAGCGCGGTACAGGTCAGCCAAGAGACCCAGTACTTC.

This clonotype was detected many times. The chain recombines TRBV7-2 with TRBJ2-5; 7 bases agree with TRBD2. The CDR3 sequence is 14 residues long. From germline, CDR1 is SGHTA and CDR2 FQGNSA. The V and J ends lost 3 bases and 1 base, in that order; junction bases with no gene match: 2. Here the CDR3 reads CASSLSGAQETQYF. CDR3 sequence (DNA): TGTGCCAGCAGCTTGAGCGGGGCCCAAGAGACCCAGTACTTC.

This sequence joins TRBV19 and TRBJ1-5; D gene ambiguous. Germline CDR1 reads LNHDA; CDR2 reads SQIVND (reference sequence). The length of the CDR3 is 11 residues. The CDR3 sequence is CARGSNQPQHF. The DNA for the CDR3 is TGTGCTAGAGGCAGCAATCAGCCCCAGCATTTT. Full variable domain (remainder filled in from reference TRBV19 and TRBJ1-5): DGGITQSPKYLFRKEGQNVTLSCEQNLNHDAMYWYRQDPGQGLRLIYYSQIVNDFQKGDIAEGYSVSREKKESFPLTVTSAQKNPTAFYLCARGSNQPQHFGDGTRLSIL.